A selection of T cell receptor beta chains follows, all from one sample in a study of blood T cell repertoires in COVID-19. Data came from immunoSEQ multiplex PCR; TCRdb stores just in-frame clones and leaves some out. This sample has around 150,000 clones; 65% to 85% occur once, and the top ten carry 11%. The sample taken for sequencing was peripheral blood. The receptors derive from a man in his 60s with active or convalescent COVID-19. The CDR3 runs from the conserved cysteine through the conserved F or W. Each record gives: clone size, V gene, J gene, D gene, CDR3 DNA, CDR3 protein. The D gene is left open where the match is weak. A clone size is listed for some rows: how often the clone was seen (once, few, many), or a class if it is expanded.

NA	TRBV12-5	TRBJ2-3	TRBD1	TGTGCTAGTGGTGTCGGGACAGGTCACACAGATACGCAGTATTTT	CASGVGTGHTDTQYF
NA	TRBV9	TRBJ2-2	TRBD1	TGTGCCAGCAGCAGTGACAGGGGGTGGACCGGGGAGCTGTTTTTT	CASSSDRGWTGELFF
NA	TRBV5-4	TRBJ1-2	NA	TGTGCCAGCAGCTCGGACAGTTTCTATGGCTACACCTTC	CASSSDSFYGYTF
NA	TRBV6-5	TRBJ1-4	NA	TGTGCCAGCAGTCTGACAGTTTCCAATGAAAAACTGTTTTTT	CASSLTVSNEKLFF
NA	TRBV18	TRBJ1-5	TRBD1	TGTGCCAGCTCAGCCTCCGGGACAGGGATGGGTCAGCCCCAGCATTTT	CASSASGTGMGQPQHF
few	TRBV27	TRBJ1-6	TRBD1	TGTGCCAGCACCGGGACAGCTAAAAATTCACCCCTCCACTTT	CASTGTAKNSPLHF
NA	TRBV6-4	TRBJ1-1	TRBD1	TGTGCCAGCAGTGACGGGACAGGGGGCCCAACTGAAGCTTTCTTT	CASSDGTGGPTEAFF
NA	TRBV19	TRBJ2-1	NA	TGTGCCAGTAGACTAACTGCGGCGGGATACAATGAGCAGTTCTTC	CASRLTAAGYNEQFF
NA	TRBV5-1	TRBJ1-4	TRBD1	TGCGCCAGCAGCTCCGGACAGGGGGCGGAAAAACTGTTTTTT	CASSSGQGAEKLFF
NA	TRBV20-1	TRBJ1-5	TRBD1	TGCAGTGCTAGTACCAGGGGGAAAGATCAGCCCCAGCATTTT	CSASTRGKDQPQHF
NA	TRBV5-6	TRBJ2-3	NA	TGTGCCAGCAGCTTGGATGCCGGGTTCGGCACAGATACGCAGTATTTT	CASSLDAGFGTDTQYF
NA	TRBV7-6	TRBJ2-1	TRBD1	TGTGCCAGCAGCTTAACAACAGGGGGCGCCTACAATGAGCAGTTCTTC	CASSLTTGGAYNEQFF
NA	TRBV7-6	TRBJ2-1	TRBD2	TGTGCCAGCAGCAGTAGCGGGGGCAGGTACAATGAGCAGTTCTTC	CASSSSGGRYNEQFF
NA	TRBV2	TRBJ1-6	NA	TGTGCCAGCACTCGGCGGCCTAATTCACCCCTCCACTTT	CASTRRPNSPLHF
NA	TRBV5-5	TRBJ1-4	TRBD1	TGTGCCAGCAGCGGGACAGGGGGAGTGGAAGAAAAACTGTTTTTT	CASSGTGGVEEKLFF